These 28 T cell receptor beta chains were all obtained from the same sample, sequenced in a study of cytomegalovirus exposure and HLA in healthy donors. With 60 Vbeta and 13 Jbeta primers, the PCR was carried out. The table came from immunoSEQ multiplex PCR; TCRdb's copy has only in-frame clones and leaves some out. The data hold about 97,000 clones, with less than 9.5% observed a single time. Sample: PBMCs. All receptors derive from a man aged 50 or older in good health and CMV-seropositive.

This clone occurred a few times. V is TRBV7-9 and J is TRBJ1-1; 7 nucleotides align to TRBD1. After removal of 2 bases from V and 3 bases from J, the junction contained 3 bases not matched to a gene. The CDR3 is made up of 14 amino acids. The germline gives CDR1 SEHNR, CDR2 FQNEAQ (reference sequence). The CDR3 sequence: CASSLPGGDTEAFF. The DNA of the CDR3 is TGTGCCAGCAGCTTACCAGGGGGAGACACTGAAGCTTTCTTT. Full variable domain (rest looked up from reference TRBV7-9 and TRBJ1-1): DTGVSQNPRHKITKRGQNVTFRCDPISEHNRLYWYRQTLGQGPEFLTYFQNEAQLEKSRLLSDRFSAERPKGSFSTLEIQRTEQGDSAMYLCASSLPGGDTEAFFGQGTRLTVV.

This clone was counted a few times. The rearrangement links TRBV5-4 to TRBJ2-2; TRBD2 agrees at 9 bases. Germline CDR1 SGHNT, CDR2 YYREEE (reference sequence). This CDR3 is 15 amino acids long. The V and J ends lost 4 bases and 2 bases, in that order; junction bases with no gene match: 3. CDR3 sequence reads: CASSQTSGNTGELFF. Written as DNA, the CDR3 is TGTGCCAGCAGCCAGACTAGCGGAAACACCGGGGAGCTGTTTTTT. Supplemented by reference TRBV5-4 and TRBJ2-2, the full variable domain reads ETGVTQSPTHLIKTRGQQVTLRCSSQSGHNTVSWYQQALGQGPQFIFQYYREEENGRGNFPPRFSGLQFPNYSSELNVNALELDDSALYLCASSQTSGNTGELFFGEGSRLTVL.

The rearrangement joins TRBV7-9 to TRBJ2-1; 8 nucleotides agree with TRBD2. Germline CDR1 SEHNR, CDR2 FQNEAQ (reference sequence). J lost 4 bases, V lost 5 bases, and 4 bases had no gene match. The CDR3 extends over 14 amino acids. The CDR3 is CASSPGGVYNEQFF. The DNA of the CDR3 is TGTGCCAGCAGCCCCGGGGGGGTGTACAATGAGCAGTTCTTC. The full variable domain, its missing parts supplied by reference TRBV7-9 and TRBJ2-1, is DTGVSQNPRHKITKRGQNVTFRCDPISEHNRLYWYRQTLGQGPEFLTYFQNEAQLEKSRLLSDRFSAERPKGSFSTLEIQRTEQGDSAMYLCASSPGGVYNEQFFGPGTRLTVL.

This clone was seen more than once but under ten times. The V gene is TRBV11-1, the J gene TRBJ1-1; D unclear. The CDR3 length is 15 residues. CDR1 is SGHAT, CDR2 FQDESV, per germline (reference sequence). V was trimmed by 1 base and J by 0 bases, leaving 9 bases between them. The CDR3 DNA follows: TGTGCCAGCAGCTTAGAGGGCGGGGTGAACACTGAAGCTTTCTTT. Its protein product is CASSLEGGVNTEAFF. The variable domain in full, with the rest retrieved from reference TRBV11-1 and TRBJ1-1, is EAEVAQSPRYKITEKSQAVAFWCDPISGHATLYWYRQILGQGPELLVQFQDESVVDDSQLPKDRFSAERLKGVDSTLKIQPAELGDSAMYLCASSLEGGVNTEAFFGQGTRLTVV.

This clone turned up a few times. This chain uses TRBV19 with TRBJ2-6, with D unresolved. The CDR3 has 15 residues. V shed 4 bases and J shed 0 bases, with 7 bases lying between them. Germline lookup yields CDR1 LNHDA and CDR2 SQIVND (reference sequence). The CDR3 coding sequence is TGTGCCAGTAGTACACAAAGCTCTGGGGCCAACGTCCTGACTTTC. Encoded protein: CASSTQSSGANVLTF.

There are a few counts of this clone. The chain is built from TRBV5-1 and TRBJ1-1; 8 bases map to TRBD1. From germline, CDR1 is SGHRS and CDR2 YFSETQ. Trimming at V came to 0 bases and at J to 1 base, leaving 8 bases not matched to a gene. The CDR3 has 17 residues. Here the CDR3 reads CASSLGGRGLRNTEAFF. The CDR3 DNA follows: TGCGCCAGCAGCTTGGGTGGCAGGGGGCTAAGGAACACTGAAGCTTTCTTT.

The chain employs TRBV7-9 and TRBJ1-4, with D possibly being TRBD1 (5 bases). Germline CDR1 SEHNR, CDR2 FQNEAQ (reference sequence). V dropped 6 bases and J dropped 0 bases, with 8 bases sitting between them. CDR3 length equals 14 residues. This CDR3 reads CASSARATNEKLFF. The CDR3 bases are TGTGCCAGCAGTGCCAGGGCAACTAATGAAAAACTGTTTTTT.

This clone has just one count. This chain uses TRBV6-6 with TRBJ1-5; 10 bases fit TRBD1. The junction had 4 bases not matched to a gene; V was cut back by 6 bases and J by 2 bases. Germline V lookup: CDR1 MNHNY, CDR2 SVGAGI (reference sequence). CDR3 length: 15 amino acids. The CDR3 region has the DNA TGTGCCAGCAGATTAGGACAGGGGGGCAATCAGCCCCAGCATTTT. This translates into CASRLGQGGNQPQHF.

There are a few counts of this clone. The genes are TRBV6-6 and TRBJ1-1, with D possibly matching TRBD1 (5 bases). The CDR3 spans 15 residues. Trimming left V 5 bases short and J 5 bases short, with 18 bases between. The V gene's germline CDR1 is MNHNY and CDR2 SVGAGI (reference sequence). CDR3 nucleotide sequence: TGTGCCAGCAGTCTGGGGCGGGGGAGAGGAACTGAAGCTTTCTTT. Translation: CASSLGRGRGTEAFF.

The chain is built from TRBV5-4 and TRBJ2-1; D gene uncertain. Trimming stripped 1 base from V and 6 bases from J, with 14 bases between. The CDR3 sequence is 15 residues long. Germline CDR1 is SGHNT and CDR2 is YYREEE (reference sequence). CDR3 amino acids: CASSLIRGLVNEQFF. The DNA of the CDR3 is TGTGCCAGCAGCTTGATTCGTGGCCTAGTCAATGAGCAGTTCTTC. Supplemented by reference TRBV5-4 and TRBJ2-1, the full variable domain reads ETGVTQSPTHLIKTRGQQVTLRCSSQSGHNTVSWYQQALGQGPQFIFQYYREEENGRGNFPPRFSGLQFPNYSSELNVNALELDDSALYLCASSLIRGLVNEQFFGPGTRLTVL.

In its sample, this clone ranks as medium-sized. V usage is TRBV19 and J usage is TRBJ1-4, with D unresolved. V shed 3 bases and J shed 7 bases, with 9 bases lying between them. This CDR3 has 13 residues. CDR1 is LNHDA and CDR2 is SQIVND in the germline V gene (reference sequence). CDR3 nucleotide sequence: TGTGCCAGTAGTATCAACACGGGTGAAAAACTGTTTTTT. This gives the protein CASSINTGEKLFF.

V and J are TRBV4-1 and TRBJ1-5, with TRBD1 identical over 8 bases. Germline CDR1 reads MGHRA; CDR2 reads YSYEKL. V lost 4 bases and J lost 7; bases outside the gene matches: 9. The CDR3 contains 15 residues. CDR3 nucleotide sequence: TGCGCCAGCAGCCGATCGGACAGGGCGGAACAGCCCCAGCATTTT. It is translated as CASSRSDRAEQPQHF.

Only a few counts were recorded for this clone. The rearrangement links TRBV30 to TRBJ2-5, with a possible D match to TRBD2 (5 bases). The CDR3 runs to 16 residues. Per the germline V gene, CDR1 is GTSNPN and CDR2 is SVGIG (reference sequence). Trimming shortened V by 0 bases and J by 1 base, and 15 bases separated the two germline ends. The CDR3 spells CAWSVRGNRFQETQYF. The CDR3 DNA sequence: TGTGCCTGGAGTGTACGAGGGAACAGATTCCAAGAGACCCAGTACTTC.

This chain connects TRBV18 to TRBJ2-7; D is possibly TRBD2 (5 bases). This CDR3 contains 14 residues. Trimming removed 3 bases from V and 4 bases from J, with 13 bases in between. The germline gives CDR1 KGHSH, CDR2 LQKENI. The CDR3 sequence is CASSPLRDAYEQYF. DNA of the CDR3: TGTGCCAGCTCACCGCTCCGGGATGCATACGAGCAGTACTTC.

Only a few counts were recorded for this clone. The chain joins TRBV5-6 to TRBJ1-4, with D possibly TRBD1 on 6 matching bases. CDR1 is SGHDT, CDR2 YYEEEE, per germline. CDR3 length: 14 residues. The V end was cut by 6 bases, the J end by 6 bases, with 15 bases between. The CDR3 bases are TGTGCCAGCACCTTACAGGGCCCTGATGAAAAACTGTTTTTT. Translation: CASTLQGPDEKLFF.

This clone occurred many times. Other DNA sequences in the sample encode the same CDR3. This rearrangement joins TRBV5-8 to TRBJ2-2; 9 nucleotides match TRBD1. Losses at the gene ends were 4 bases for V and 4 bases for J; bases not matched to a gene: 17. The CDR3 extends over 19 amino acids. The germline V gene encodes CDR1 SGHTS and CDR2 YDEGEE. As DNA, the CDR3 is TGTGCCAGCAGCCCCCCCCCGCCGTGGGACAGGGTGCGCACCGGGGAGCTGTTTTTT. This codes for CASSPPPPWDRVRTGELFF.

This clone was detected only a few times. The CDR3 DNA reads TGCAGCGGGGGGGACAGGGGGCTTGGAAACACCATATATTTT. Its protein product is CSGGDRGLGNTIYF. The chain is built from TRBV29-1 and TRBJ1-3, with 12 bases aligning to TRBD1. The germline V gene encodes CDR1 SQVTM and CDR2 ANQGSEA. CDR3 length equals 14 residues. Trimming at V came to 7 bases and at J to 3 bases, leaving 4 bases not matched to a gene.

CDR3 amino acids: CAIGREGSTDTQYF. The CDR3 DNA reads TGTGCCATCGGGCGGGAGGGCAGCACAGATACGCAGTATTTT. The V gene is TRBV10-3, the J gene TRBJ2-3, with 9 positions matching TRBD2. Germline CDR1 reads ENHRY; CDR2 reads SYGVKD. This CDR3 contains 14 residues. The junction had 3 bases not matched to a gene; V was cut back by 8 bases and J by 0 bases.

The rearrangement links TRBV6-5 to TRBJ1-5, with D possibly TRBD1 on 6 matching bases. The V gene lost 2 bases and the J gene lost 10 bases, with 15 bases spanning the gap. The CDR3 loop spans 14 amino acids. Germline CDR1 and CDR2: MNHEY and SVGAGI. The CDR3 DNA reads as TGTGCCAGCAGTTACCGCCGGGACACCTCTCCCCAGCATTTT. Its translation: CASSYRRDTSPQHF.

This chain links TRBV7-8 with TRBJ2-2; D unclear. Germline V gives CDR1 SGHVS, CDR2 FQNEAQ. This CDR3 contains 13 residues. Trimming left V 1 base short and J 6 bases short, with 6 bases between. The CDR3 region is CASSLGPAGELFF. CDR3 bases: TGTGCCAGCAGCTTAGGTCCAGCCGGGGAGCTGTTTTTT.

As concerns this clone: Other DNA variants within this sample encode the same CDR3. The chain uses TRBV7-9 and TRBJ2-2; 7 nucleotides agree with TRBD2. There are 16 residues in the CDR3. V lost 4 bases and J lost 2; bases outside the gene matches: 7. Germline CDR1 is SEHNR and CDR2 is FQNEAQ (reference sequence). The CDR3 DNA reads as TGTGCCAGCAGCTCATACGGGAGGACCAACACCGGGGAGCTGTTTTTT. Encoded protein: CASSSYGRTNTGELFF.

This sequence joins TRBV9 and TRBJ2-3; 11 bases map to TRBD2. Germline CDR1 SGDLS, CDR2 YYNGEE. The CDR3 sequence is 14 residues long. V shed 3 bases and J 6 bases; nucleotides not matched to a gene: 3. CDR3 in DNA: TGTGCCAGCAGCGGACTAGCGGGAATGGATACGCAGTATTTT. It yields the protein CASSGLAGMDTQYF.

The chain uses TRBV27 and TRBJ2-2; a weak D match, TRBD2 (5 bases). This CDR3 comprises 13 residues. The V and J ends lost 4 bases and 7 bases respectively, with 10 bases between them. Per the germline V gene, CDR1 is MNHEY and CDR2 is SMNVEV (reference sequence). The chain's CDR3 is CASSSRDSGELFF. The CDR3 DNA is TGTGCCAGCAGTTCACGGGATAGCGGGGAGCTGTTTTTT.

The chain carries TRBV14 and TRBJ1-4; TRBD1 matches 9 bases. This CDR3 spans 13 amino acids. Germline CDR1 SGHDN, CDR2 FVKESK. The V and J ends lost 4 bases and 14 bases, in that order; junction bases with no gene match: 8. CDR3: CASSPLGTGPLFF. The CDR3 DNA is TGTGCCAGCAGCCCTCTCGGGACAGGGCCCCTGTTTTTT.

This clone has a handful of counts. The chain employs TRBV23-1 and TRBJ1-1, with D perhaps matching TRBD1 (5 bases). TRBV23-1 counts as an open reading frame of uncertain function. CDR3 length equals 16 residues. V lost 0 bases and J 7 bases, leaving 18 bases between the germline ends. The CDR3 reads CASSQSDLETVGEAFF. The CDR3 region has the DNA TGCGCCAGCAGTCAATCTGACCTCGAGACAGTTGGTGAAGCTTTCTTT.

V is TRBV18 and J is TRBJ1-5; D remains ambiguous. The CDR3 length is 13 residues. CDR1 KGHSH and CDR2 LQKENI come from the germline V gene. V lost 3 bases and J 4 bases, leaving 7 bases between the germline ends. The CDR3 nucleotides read TGTGCCAGCTCACCGGGAGATAATCAGCCCCAGCATTTT. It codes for CASSPGDNQPQHF. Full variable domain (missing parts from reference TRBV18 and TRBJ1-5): NAGVMQNPRHLVRRRGQEARLRCSPMKGHSHVYWYRQLPEEGLKFMVYLQKENIIDESGMPKERFSAEFPKEGPSILRIQQVVRGDSAAYFCASSPGDNQPQHFGDGTRLSIL.

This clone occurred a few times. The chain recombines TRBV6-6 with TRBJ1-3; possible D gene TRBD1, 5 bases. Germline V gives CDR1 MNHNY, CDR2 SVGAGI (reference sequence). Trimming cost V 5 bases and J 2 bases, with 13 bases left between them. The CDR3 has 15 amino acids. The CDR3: CASSQPDRAGNTIYF. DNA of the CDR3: TGTGCCAGCAGTCAACCCGACAGAGCTGGAAACACCATATATTTT.

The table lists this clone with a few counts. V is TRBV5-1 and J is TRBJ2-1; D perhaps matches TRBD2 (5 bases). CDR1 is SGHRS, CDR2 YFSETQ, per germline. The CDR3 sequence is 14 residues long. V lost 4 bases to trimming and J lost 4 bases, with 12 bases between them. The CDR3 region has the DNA TGCGCCAGCAGCACCAACGGACTGTACAATGAGCAGTTCTTC. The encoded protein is CASSTNGLYNEQFF.